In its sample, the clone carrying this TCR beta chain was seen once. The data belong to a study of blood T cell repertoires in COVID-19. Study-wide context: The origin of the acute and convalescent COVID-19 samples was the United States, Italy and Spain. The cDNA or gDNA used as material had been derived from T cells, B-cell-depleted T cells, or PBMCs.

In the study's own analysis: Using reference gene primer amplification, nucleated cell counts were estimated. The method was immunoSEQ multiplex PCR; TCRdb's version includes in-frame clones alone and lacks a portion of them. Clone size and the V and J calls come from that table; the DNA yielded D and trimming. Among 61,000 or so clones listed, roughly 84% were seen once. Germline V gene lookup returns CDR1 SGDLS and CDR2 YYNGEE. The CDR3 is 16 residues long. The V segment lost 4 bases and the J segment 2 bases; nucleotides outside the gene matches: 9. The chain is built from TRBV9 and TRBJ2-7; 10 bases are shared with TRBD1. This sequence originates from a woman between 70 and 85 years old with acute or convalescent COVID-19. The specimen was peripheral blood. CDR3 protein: CASSKRGGQGPYEQYF. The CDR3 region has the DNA TGTGCCAGCAGCAAAAGGGGGGGACAGGGGCCCTACGAGCAGTACTTC.